The 25 T cell receptor beta chains listed next were all sequenced from one sample in a study of shared T cell receptors in the human thymus. Assay: immunoSEQ multiplex PCR; the TCRdb copy retains only in-frame clones and omits some. This table holds under 850,000 clones, 88% found once. These data were also reused for a study on human thymus T cells.

The material sequenced was thymocytes. Receptors were obtained from a boy younger than two with a congenital heart defect.

This rearrangement joins TRBV1 to TRBJ2-7; TRBD1, as called in the table, went unchecked against the DNA. TRBV1 has pseudogene status. The CDR3 totals 15 residues. CDR3 bases: TGCCCCAGCAGCCAGAACCGCCTCCAGTTCTACGAGCAGTACTTC. It translates to CPSSQNRLQFYEQYF.

The chain links TRBV29-1 to TRBJ2-3; D remains ambiguous. CDR3 length equals 12 residues. V was cut by 7 bases and J by 4 bases, with 12 bases left in between. Germline values: CDR1 SQVTM, CDR2 ANQGSEA. This CDR3 reads CSANLGADTQYF. The CDR3, as DNA: TGCAGCGCCAACTTGGGCGCAGATACGCAGTATTTT.

This clone was detected only once. The V gene is TRBV7-3, the J gene TRBJ2-2; 11 bases line up with TRBD2. This CDR3 spans 16 amino acids. The germline V gene has CDR1 SGHTA and CDR2 FQGTGA. J gave up 5 bases and V 5 bases, and 7 bases lay outside the gene matches. CDR3 nucleotide sequence: TGTGCCAGCAGCCGGGGACTAGCGGAGACGACCGGGGAGCTGTTTTTT. Residues: CASSRGLAETTGELFF.

The chain couples TRBV4-1 to TRBJ1-5; unclear D gene. Trimming took off 4 bases at V and 6 bases at J, with 13 bases between the two ends. Germline V gene data show CDR1 as MGHRA and CDR2 as YSYEKL. This CDR3 has 14 amino acids. Here the CDR3 reads CASSRDSTGQPQHF. The CDR3 bases are TGCGCCAGCAGCCGAGACTCAACGGGTCAGCCCCAGCATTTT.

V is TRBV4-3 and J is TRBJ1-4; D perhaps matches TRBD1 (6 bases). Trimming stripped 0 bases from V and 0 bases from J, with 17 bases between. The CDR3 is 19 amino acids. Germline lookup yields CDR1 LGHNA and CDR2 YSLEER. The CDR3 protein is CASSQDIRGAPTTNEKLFF. In DNA, the CDR3 is TGCGCCAGCAGCCAAGATATTCGGGGGGCCCCGACAACTAATGAAAAACTGTTTTTT.

The rearrangement uses TRBV4-1 and TRBJ2-3, with 8 bases matching TRBD2. This CDR3 is built from 20 residues. Germline CDR1 is MGHRA and CDR2 is YSYEKL. The V gene end was trimmed by 2 bases and the J gene end by 1 base; junction bases not matched to a gene: 17. The chain's CDR3 is CASSQYRRGELAGRTDTQYF. The CDR3 nucleotides are TGCGCCAGCAGCCAATACCGTAGGGGGGAGTTAGCGGGACGCACAGATACGCAGTATTTT.

The chain links TRBV29-1 to TRBJ1-2, with D perhaps TRBD1 (5 bases). The CDR3 is 13 amino acids. Germline V gene sequence: CDR1 SQVTM, CDR2 ANQGSEA. With 4 bases removed from V and 4 bases from J, the gap between germline ends came to 13 bases. In DNA, the CDR3 is TGCAGCGTTGTAGGGTTGCAGGGCTATGGCTACACCTTC. Translation: CSVVGLQGYGYTF.

This sequence joins TRBV4-3 and TRBJ2-1; 9 bases are shared with TRBD2. Trimming cost V 3 bases and J 3 bases; bases outside gene matches: 9. CDR1 is LGHNA and CDR2 is YSLEER in the germline V gene. CDR3 size: 17 residues. CDR3 region: CASSHPTTSGFYNEQFF. The CDR3 DNA reads TGCGCCAGCAGCCATCCCACGACTAGCGGCTTCTACAATGAGCAGTTCTTC.

CDR3 amino acids: CASNRDRGTDGSGNTIYF. CDR3 in DNA: TGTGCCAGCAACCGGGACAGGGGGACTGACGGGTCTGGAAACACCATATATTTT. The gene calls are TRBV2 and TRBJ1-3; 11 positions agree with TRBD1. Germline V gene sequence: CDR1 SNHLY, CDR2 FYNNEI. V was clipped by 7 bases and J by 1 base; unmatched bases: 12. The CDR3 is 18 residues long.

The CDR3 DNA follows: TGTGCCACCAGCAGAGATATCAGGGTCCCCGGGGAGCTGTTTTTT. It encodes CATSRDIRVPGELFF. The chain is built from TRBV15 and TRBJ2-2; a possible D gene is TRBD1 (5 bases). V lost 0 bases to trimming and J lost 6 bases, with 11 bases between them. Germline V gene data show CDR1 as LNHNV and CDR2 as YYDKDF (reference sequence). This CDR3 is built from 15 residues.

The V and J genes are TRBV6-6 and TRBJ1-4; no firm D call. The germline V gene encodes CDR1 MNHNY and CDR2 SVGAGI (reference sequence). The CDR3 extends over 16 amino acids. V lost 8 bases and J 0 bases, leaving 16 bases between the germline ends. The CDR3 coding sequence is TGTGCCAGCCGACTGAACCGAGGGACAACTAATGAAAAACTGTTTTTT. Protein: CASRLNRGTTNEKLFF.

This chain joins TRBV2 and TRBJ2-7, with TRBD1 matching 7 bases. The length of the CDR3 is 13 residues. Per the germline V gene, CDR1 is SNHLY and CDR2 is FYNNEI. The V segment lost 7 bases and the J segment 5 bases; nucleotides outside the gene matches: 8. Here the CDR3 DNA reads TGTGCCAGCATAGAGGGGACAGCTGACGAGCAGTACTTC. Encoded protein: CASIEGTADEQYF.

The J gene is TRBJ1-5, the V gene TRBV18; TRBD1 matches 7 bases. The CDR3 length is 15 residues. Per the germline V gene, CDR1 is KGHSH and CDR2 is LQKENI. The V gene end was trimmed by 5 bases and the J gene end by 1 base; junction bases not matched to a gene: 5. CDR3 region: CASSATGDSNQPQHF. DNA for the CDR3: TGTGCCAGCTCAGCTACAGGGGACAGCAATCAGCCCCAGCATTTT.

The chain employs TRBV4-2 and TRBJ2-7, with 7 bases identical to TRBD2. Trimming removed 1 base from V and 6 bases from J; junction bases left unmatched: 9. This CDR3 comprises 15 residues. CDR1 and CDR2 (germline): LGHNA, YNFKEQ. CDR3 amino acids: CASSQVRETSSEQYF. The CDR3 DNA reads as TGTGCCAGCAGCCAAGTTCGGGAGACTAGCTCCGAGCAGTACTTC.

The chain couples TRBV4-2 to TRBJ2-7, with 7 bases fitting TRBD2. Germline trimming cut 0 bases from V and 2 bases from J; bases unmatched to any gene: 7. There are 16 residues in the CDR3. CDR1 is LGHNA, CDR2 YNFKEQ, per germline. Written as DNA, the CDR3 is TGTGCCAGCAGCCAAGATTCAATGGGAGGGCCCTACGAGCAGTACTTC. Residues: CASSQDSMGGPYEQYF.

There are a few counts of this clone. The chain is built from TRBV10-3 and TRBJ2-7; D might be TRBD1 (6 bases). In germline, CDR1 is ENHRY, CDR2 SYGVKD. CDR3 length: 15 residues. Deletions cut 0 bases from V and 1 base from J, with 10 bases between. CDR3 in amino acids: CAISESLGQSYEQYF. In nucleotides, the CDR3 is TGTGCCATCAGTGAGTCACTCGGACAGTCCTACGAGCAGTACTTC.

This clone was counted only a few times. This same CDR3 is encoded by further DNA sequences in the sample. This chain connects TRBV28 to TRBJ1-2; unclear D gene. The CDR3 covers 14 residues. Looked up from germline, CDR1 is MDHEN and CDR2 is SYDVKM. With 8 bases removed from V and 5 bases from J, the gap between germline ends came to 18 bases. The CDR3 reads CASYPTRRNYGYTF. The CDR3 DNA reads TGTGCCAGCTATCCCACCCGGAGAAATTATGGCTACACCTTC.

The CDR3 loop is CASSLDLYQETQYF. The CDR3 DNA sequence: TGTGCCAGCAGTTTGGACTTGTACCAAGAGACCCAGTACTTC. The J gene is TRBJ2-5, the V gene TRBV27; maybe TRBD2 (5 bases). Trimming left V 3 bases short and J 0 bases short, with 8 bases between. The CDR3 extends over 14 amino acids. Germline CDR1 and CDR2: MNHEY and SMNVEV (reference sequence).

J is TRBJ2-7 and V is TRBV10-3, with 10 bases lining up with TRBD2. CDR3 size: 17 residues. The junction had 13 bases not matched to a gene; V was cut back by 8 bases and J by 0 bases. Germline lookup yields CDR1 ENHRY and CDR2 SYGVKD. The CDR3 protein is CAIQKSLAGGLSYEQYF. In DNA form, the CDR3 reads TGTGCCATCCAAAAATCCTTAGCGGGAGGCCTCTCCTACGAGCAGTACTTC.

This clone was counted only a few times. The chain couples TRBV15 to TRBJ2-5; D may be TRBD1 (6 bases). The germline V gene has CDR1 LNHNV and CDR2 YYDKDF (reference sequence). The V gene lost 0 bases and the J gene lost 2 bases, with 13 bases spanning the gap. This CDR3 is 16 amino acids long. The DNA for the CDR3 is TGTGCCACCAGCAGAGATCGGTGGCAGGGGCAAGAGACCCAGTACTTC. This translates into CATSRDRWQGQETQYF. Full variable domain (outside the CDR3, taken from reference TRBV15 and TRBJ2-5): DAMVIQNPRYQVTQFGKPVTLSCSQTLNHNVMYWYQQKSSQAPKLLFHYYDKDFNNEADTPDNFQSRRPNTSFCFLDIRSPGLGDTAMYLCATSRDRWQGQETQYFGPGTRLLVL.

V gene TRBV10-2 combines with J gene TRBJ1-5; D unclear. V gave up 2 bases and J gave up 4 bases, with 6 bases separating them. This CDR3 is built from 13 residues. Germline CDR1 reads WSHSY; CDR2 reads SAAADI. The CDR3 region is CASSEAENQPQHF. In DNA form, the CDR3 reads TGCGCCAGCAGTGAGGCAGAAAATCAGCCCCAGCATTTT.

The V and J genes are TRBV14 and TRBJ1-4, with 9 bases aligning to TRBD1. CDR3 length equals 17 residues. The junction had 8 bases not matched to a gene; V was cut back by 4 bases and J by 2 bases. The germline CDR1 and CDR2 sequences are SGHDN and FVKESK. The CDR3 spells CASSPTGGGPTNEKLFF. The CDR3 DNA is TGTGCCAGCAGCCCTACAGGGGGCGGCCCGACTAATGAAAAACTGTTTTTT.

This clone occurred once. The V gene is TRBV7-2, the J gene TRBJ2-3, with D perhaps TRBD2 (7 bases). CDR1 and CDR2 (germline): SGHTA, FQGNSA. The CDR3 is 18 residues long. Between the trimmed V and J ends, which lost 7 bases and 1 base, there was a span of 24 bases. The CDR3 reads CASTEAEAGGGCTDTQYF. As DNA, the CDR3 is TGTGCCAGCACCGAAGCGGAGGCTGGCGGGGGCTGCACAGATACGCAGTATTTT.

V and J are TRBV4-3 and TRBJ2-7, with 9 positions matching TRBD1. The CDR3 loop spans 17 amino acids. Germline V CDR1 and CDR2: LGHNA, YSLEER. With 0 bases clipped from V and 3 bases from J, the junction kept 9 bases outside the gene matches. The CDR3 DNA reads as TGCGCCAGCAGCCAAGATTGGGGCGGGGACAGGGACTACGAGCAGTACTTC. Translated: CASSQDWGGDRDYEQYF.

The V gene is TRBV5-1, the J gene TRBJ2-1; possibly TRBD2 for D (6 bases). This CDR3 contains 15 residues. Per germline, CDR1 SGHRS and CDR2 YFSETQ. V was shortened by 0 bases and J by 3 bases, with 10 bases between the two germline ends. CDR3 sequence reads: CASSLDWGVYNEQFF. The CDR3 nucleotides read TGCGCCAGCAGCTTGGATTGGGGGGTCTACAATGAGCAGTTCTTC.